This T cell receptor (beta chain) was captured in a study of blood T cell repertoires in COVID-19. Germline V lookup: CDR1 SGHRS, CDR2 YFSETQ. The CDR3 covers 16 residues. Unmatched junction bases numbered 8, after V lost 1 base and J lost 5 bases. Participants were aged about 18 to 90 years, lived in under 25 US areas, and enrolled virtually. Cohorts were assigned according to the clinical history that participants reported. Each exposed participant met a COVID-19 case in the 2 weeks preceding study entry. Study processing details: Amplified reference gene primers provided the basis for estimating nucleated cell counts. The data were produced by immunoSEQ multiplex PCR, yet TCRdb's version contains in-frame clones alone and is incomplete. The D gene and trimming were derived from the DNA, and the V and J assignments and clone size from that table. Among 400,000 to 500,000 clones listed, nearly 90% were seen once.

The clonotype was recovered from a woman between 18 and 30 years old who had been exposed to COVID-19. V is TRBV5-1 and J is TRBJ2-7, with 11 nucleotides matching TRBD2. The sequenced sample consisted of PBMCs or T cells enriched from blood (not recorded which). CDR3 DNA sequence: TGCGCCAGCAGCTTGTTGACTACTAGCGGGGGAGACGAGCAGTACTTC. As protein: CASSLLTTSGGDEQYF.